This TCR beta chain originates from a study of cytomegalovirus exposure and HLA in healthy donors. Sampled while nominally healthy, donors likely had unrecorded immune exposures. PCR employed 60 Vbeta and 13 Jbeta primers. Sequencing was performed with immunoSEQ multiplex PCR; in TCRdb, only in-frame clones are kept and a portion is missing. The top ten clones hold around a sixth of a sample with about 15,000 clones, less than 75% of them seen once. Notes on the study in general: Several of the most significant clusters were apparently associated with common viral pathogens in a later analysis. Researchers counted approximately 160 TCR beta chains as cytomegalovirus-associated. Later analysis demonstrated an association between a missense DCLRE1C variant and TCR beta V- and J-gene trimming.

Looked up from germline, CDR1 is SEHNR and CDR2 is FQNEAQ (reference sequence). Losses at the gene ends were 0 bases for V and 6 bases for J; bases not matched to a gene: 12. The CDR3 covers 19 residues. Worth noting for this clone: The antigen is not known.

This TCR was recovered from a woman between 45 and 60 years old in good health and CMV-seropositive. Material for sequencing was PBMCs. The rearrangement joins TRBV7-9 to TRBJ2-1, with 12 bases identical to TRBD2. The CDR3 DNA reads TGTGCCAGCAGCTTAGCCGCCAGTAAACTAGCGGGAGGAGGCAATGAGCAGTTCTTC. It encodes CASSLAASKLAGGGNEQFF.